The 20 T cell receptor beta chains in this list originate from one sample, sequenced in a study of cytomegalovirus exposure and HLA in healthy donors. 60 Vbeta and 13 Jbeta primers were used in PCR. Clones were read by immunoSEQ multiplex PCR, and TCRdb kept only the in-frame ones, dropping some. Of around 140,000 clones listed, approximately 10% are singletons. Material: PBMCs. The receptors originated from a middle-aged woman in good health and CMV-seropositive.

This chain links TRBV5-1 with TRBJ2-7; 7 bases match TRBD2. J was trimmed by 2 bases and V by 4 bases; bases with no gene match: 6. The CDR3 sequence is 14 residues long. CDR1 is SGHRS and CDR2 is YFSETQ in the germline V gene. The CDR3 DNA follows: TGCGCCAGCAGCCCCTGGGGGAGGGCCTACGAGCAGTACTTC. This sequence encodes CASSPWGRAYEQYF.

This clone appeared a few times. This chain joins TRBV27 and TRBJ1-2; D uncertain. The CDR3 extends over 15 amino acids. The V end was cut by 2 bases, the J end by 4 bases, with 14 bases between. Per the germline V gene, CDR1 is MNHEY and CDR2 is SMNVEV (reference sequence). CDR3 sequence reads: CASSLVPAGSYGYTF. CDR3 nucleotide sequence: TGTGCCAGCAGTTTAGTTCCGGCCGGGAGCTATGGCTACACCTTC.

This clone came up a few times. The rearrangement links TRBV19 to TRBJ1-2; D call uncertain. V was shortened by 3 bases and J by 8 bases, with 13 bases between the two germline ends. Germline CDR1 reads LNHDA; CDR2 reads SQIVND (reference sequence). This CDR3 has 13 amino acids. In nucleotides, the CDR3 is TGTGCCAGTAGTATGGCATCCATGGAGGGCTACACCTTC. Its translation is CASSMASMEGYTF.

The chain recombines TRBV10-3 with TRBJ2-7, with 8 bases identical to TRBD2. Germline assignment: CDR1 ENHRY and CDR2 SYGVKD. V trimming: 2 bases; J trimming: 5 bases; junction bases outside the gene matches: 5. The CDR3 sequence is 14 residues long. The CDR3 DNA reads TGTGCCATCAGTGAGGTGCGGGGGGTCAACGAGCAGTACTTC. Amino acids: CAISEVRGVNEQYF.

The V and J genes are TRBV2 and TRBJ1-1; D is possibly TRBD1 (6 bases). Germline CDR1 reads SNHLY; CDR2 reads FYNNEI. There are 15 residues in the CDR3. Between the trimmed V and J ends, which lost 7 bases and 4 bases, there was a span of 19 bases. The CDR3 region is CASNEWGGSGTEAFF. In DNA form, the CDR3 reads TGTGCCAGCAACGAATGGGGGGGCTCCGGCACTGAAGCTTTCTTT.

The rearrangement joins TRBV18 to TRBJ1-4; 8 bases match TRBD1. Trimming took 6 bases from V and 8 from J; bases not matched to a gene: 5. The CDR3 contains 13 residues. From germline, CDR1 is KGHSH and CDR2 LQKENI. Here the CDR3 DNA reads TGTGCCAGCTCCCGGGGACAGGCGGAAAAACTGTTTTTT. Translation: CASSRGQAEKLFF.

The chain carries TRBV19 and TRBJ1-2, with 7 positions matching TRBD1. CDR1 and CDR2 from the germline V gene are LNHDA and SQIVND (reference sequence). This CDR3 contains 14 residues. V gave up 1 base and J gave up 8 bases; unmatched junction bases: 7. CDR3 coding DNA: TGTGCCAGTAGTATAGCCAGGACAGGTCAAGGCTACACCTTC. Its translation is CASSIARTGQGYTF.

The chain uses TRBV5-6 and TRBJ1-2, with TRBD1 identical over 7 bases. The CDR3 consists of 12 residues. J was trimmed by 4 bases and V by 7 bases; bases with no gene match: 4. The V gene's germline CDR1 is SGHDT and CDR2 YYEEEE. The CDR3 here is CASGQGVYGYTF. The CDR3 DNA sequence: TGTGCCAGCGGGCAGGGGGTCTATGGCTACACCTTC.

V and J are TRBV19 and TRBJ2-6; 9 bases match TRBD1. This CDR3 has 18 amino acids. In germline, CDR1 is LNHDA, CDR2 SQIVND (reference sequence). The trim removed 5 bases at V and 2 bases at J, leaving 10 bases unmatched. CDR3 sequence reads: CASSVGDRDTTGANVLTF. CDR3 nucleotide sequence: TGTGCCAGTAGTGTCGGGGACAGGGACACAACTGGGGCCAACGTCCTGACTTTC.

The table lists this clone with a few counts. The V gene is TRBV29-1, the J gene TRBJ1-4; a possible D gene is TRBD1 (5 bases). The CDR3 is made up of 15 amino acids. Trimming took 6 bases from V and 2 from J, leaving 16 bases between them. The germline V gene encodes CDR1 SQVTM and CDR2 ANQGSEA. In nucleotides, the CDR3 is TGCAGCGTGACTTCCAGCGGGGCGACTAATGAAAAACTGTTTTTT. Its protein product is CSVTSSGATNEKLFF.

The chain carries TRBV5-1 and TRBJ2-3; 15 positions match TRBD2. CDR3 size: 16 residues. Per germline, CDR1 SGHRS and CDR2 YFSETQ. The junction had 5 bases not matched to a gene; V was cut back by 3 bases and J by 6 bases. CDR3 sequence: CASSSGLAGGSDTQYF. The CDR3, as DNA: TGCGCCAGCAGCTCGGGACTAGCGGGGGGAAGCGATACGCAGTATTTT.

This chain uses TRBV7-9 with TRBJ1-4, with TRBD1 as a possible D gene (5 bases). V was trimmed by 1 base and J by 8 bases, leaving 17 bases between them. Germline-derived CDR1 and CDR2 are SEHNR and FQNEAQ (reference sequence). CDR3 length equals 16 residues. Written as DNA, the CDR3 is TGTGCCAGCAGCTTAGGCCAGGGAAGAGGTGAGGAAAAACTGTTTTTT. As protein: CASSLGQGRGEEKLFF.

This rearrangement joins TRBV5-1 to TRBJ2-1, with a tentative D call TRBD2 (5 bases). Germline V gene sequence: CDR1 SGHRS, CDR2 YFSETQ. V lost 2 bases, J lost 7 bases, and 13 bases lay in between. The CDR3 runs to 14 residues. CDR3 protein: CASSLMPSSNEQFF. CDR3 nucleotides: TGCGCCAGCAGCTTAATGCCTAGCTCGAATGAGCAGTTCTTC. Based on the CDR3 plus reference TRBV5-1 and TRBJ2-1, the full variable domain is KAGVTQTPRYLIKTRGQQVTLSCSPISGHRSVSWYQQTPGQGLQFLFEYFSETQRNKGNFPGRFSGRQFSNSRSEMNVSTLELGDSALYLCASSLMPSSNEQFFGPGTRLTVL.

This clone was counted between two and nine times. The V call is TRBV2, the J call TRBJ1-2; 7 nucleotides match TRBD1. Germline V gives CDR1 SNHLY, CDR2 FYNNEI. V shed 3 bases, J shed 6 bases, and the junction held 10 bases outside the gene matches. The CDR3 contains 15 residues. The CDR3 is CASSDFGQGGNGYTF. DNA of the CDR3: TGTGCCAGCAGTGATTTCGGCCAGGGGGGTAATGGCTACACCTTC.

The chain couples TRBV5-1 to TRBJ2-7; TRBD2 might be the D (6 bases). The CDR3 runs to 15 residues. CDR1 and CDR2 (germline): SGHRS, YFSETQ. Trimming removed 4 bases at V and 3 bases at J, with 17 bases between. CDR3 region: CASSRGDSPNYEQYF. The CDR3 DNA is TGCGCCAGCAGCCGCGGGGACTCACCGAACTACGAGCAGTACTTC.

This clone was detected only a few times. This chain connects TRBV27 to TRBJ1-5; no reliable D call. This CDR3 comprises 14 residues. Looked up from germline, CDR1 is MNHEY and CDR2 is SMNVEV (reference sequence). V lost 3 bases to trimming and J lost 4 bases, with 10 bases between them. The CDR3 is CASSFAAENQPQHF. In nucleotides, the CDR3 is TGTGCCAGCAGTTTCGCGGCAGAAAATCAGCCCCAGCATTTT.

This clone was observed a few times. Additional DNA sequences in this sample encode the identical CDR3. This chain uses TRBV10-3 with TRBJ1-1; the match to TRBD1 covers 8 bases. The CDR3 is 14 residues long. The J segment lost 6 bases and the V segment lost 8 bases, leaving 11 bases of the junction unmatched. CDR1 and CDR2 (germline): ENHRY, SYGVKD. CDR3 region: CAIGPDREMAEAFF. CDR3 nucleotide sequence: TGTGCCATCGGACCGGACAGGGAAATGGCTGAAGCTTTCTTT.

This clone was seen a few times. V and J are TRBV2 and TRBJ1-1, with D uncertain. Trimming took 4 bases from V and 6 from J, leaving 18 bases between them. Germline V gives CDR1 SNHLY, CDR2 FYNNEI. The CDR3 is 15 amino acids. CDR3 coding DNA: TGTGCCAGCAGTGCTACGGGATTAACCGTCGCTGAAGCTTTCTTT. Protein: CASSATGLTVAEAFF.

Written as DNA, the CDR3 is TGTGCCAGCAGCTACCCGACAGGGATGTTAACTGAAGCTTTCTTT. This encodes CASSYPTGMLTEAFF. V is TRBV5-4 and J is TRBJ1-1; TRBD1 matches 7 bases. With V trimmed by 3 bases and J by 5 bases, 10 bases remained unmatched. Germline CDR1 and CDR2: SGHNT and YYREEE (reference sequence). The CDR3 sequence is 15 residues long.

The chain uses TRBV19 and TRBJ2-5; 12 positions agree with TRBD2. V lost 6 bases, J lost 1 base, and 12 bases stayed unmatched. Germline values: CDR1 LNHDA, CDR2 SQIVND (reference sequence). The CDR3 covers 18 residues. The CDR3 spells CASSLQLAGGAAQETQYF. The CDR3 coding sequence is TGTGCCAGTAGCCTTCAACTAGCGGGGGGCGCGGCCCAAGAGACCCAGTACTTC.